The source of this T cell receptor beta chain is a study of response to subunit inactivated influenza vaccine. Study findings and constraints: The authors suggested that every seasonal influenza vaccination recruits few new T cells.

In TCRdb, the RT-PCR reads were re-called with MiXCR into one record per CDR3 protein. The sample lists 490,000 or so distinct CDR3 sequences; less than 8% were seen once. This CDR3 comprises 18 residues. The V gene lost 2 bases and the J gene lost 1 base, with 18 bases spanning the gap. Germline-derived CDR1 and CDR2 are MDHEN and SYDVKM. Concerning this clonotype itself: The antigen is undetermined.

This specimen consisted of PBMCs from blood, obtained about 24 months after vaccination. The J gene is TRBJ1-5, the V gene TRBV28; D call uncertain. The TCR comes from a man between 50 and 69 years old who received an inactivated influenza vaccine. In nucleotides, the CDR3 is TGTGCCAGCAGTTTAGGGTCAGCCTGGGGTATGAGCAATCAGCCCCAGCATTTT. Amino acids: CASSLGSAWGMSNQPQHF.